These 32 T cell receptor beta chains originate from one sample sequenced in a study of response to subunit inactivated influenza vaccine. MiXCR, applied by TCRdb to the RT-PCR reads, yields one record per CDR3 protein. This table has approximately 500,000 distinct CDR3 sequences, around 21% appearing once. Another study also made use of these data, one on T cells expressing NK-cell markers. That source reports: TCR beta libraries carry UMIs added by 5'RACE template switching.

Here the sequenced sample was CD4+ T cells sorted from PBMCs, taken roughly 12 days after vaccination. Receptors originate from a man aged 45 to 65 who received an inactivated influenza vaccine.

This clonotype has more than one count but fewer than ten. V and J are TRBV12-3 or TRBV12-4 and TRBJ2-2; D is unresolved. The CDR3 extends over 14 amino acids. V was shortened by 7 bases and J by 7 bases, with 16 bases between the two germline ends. The CDR3 coding sequence is TGTGCCAGCAACTTACATACAAGGTTCGGGGAGCTGTTTTTT. Amino acid sequence: CASNLHTRFGELFF.

This clonotype was seen more than once but under ten times. The chain links TRBV28 to TRBJ2-1, with D perhaps being TRBD1 or TRBD2 (6 bases each). Deletions cut 4 bases from V and 8 bases from J, with 21 bases between. The germline gives CDR1 MDHEN, CDR2 SYDVKM. The CDR3 is 16 residues long. The CDR3 is CASSSPSDGGPDEQFF. The CDR3 DNA is TGTGCCAGCAGTTCTCCCAGCGATGGGGGGCCAGATGAGCAGTTCTTC.

This clonotype was recorded many times. The rearrangement uses TRBV6-2 or TRBV6-3 and TRBJ1-6, with D perhaps TRBD1 (5 bases). The CDR3 spans 15 residues. CDR1 and CDR2 (germline): MNHEY, SVGEGT. The V gene lost 2 bases and the J gene lost 1 base, with 6 bases spanning the gap. Written as DNA, the CDR3 is TGTGCCAGCAGTTACGGGGGTTCCTATAATTCACCCCTCCACTTT. This gives the protein CASSYGGSYNSPLHF.

The sample holds a few counts of this clonotype. This chain connects TRBV28 to TRBJ2-7; weak D call: TRBD2 (5 bases). The CDR3 has 14 residues. The V end was cut by 6 bases, the J end by 3 bases, with 15 bases between. Germline CDR1 MDHEN, CDR2 SYDVKM. CDR3 sequence: CASSPFLAGYEQYF. Written as DNA, the CDR3 is TGTGCCAGCAGCCCCTTCTTGGCGGGCTACGAGCAGTACTTC.

The J gene is TRBJ2-1, the V gene TRBV20-1; 9 bases match TRBD2. V shed 6 bases, J shed 8 bases, and the junction held 17 bases outside the gene matches. Germline-derived CDR1 and CDR2 are DFQATT and SNEGSKA (reference sequence). This CDR3 contains 16 residues. CDR3 DNA: TGCAGTGCGCTAGAAGGTGGGCTAGCGGGACTCGATGAGCAGTTCTTC. Translation: CSALEGGLAGLDEQFF.

V gene TRBV11-2 combines with J gene TRBJ1-5; D uncertain. CDR1 and CDR2 from the germline V gene are SGHAT and FQNNGV. The CDR3 covers 15 residues. V lost 2 bases, J lost 6 bases, and 14 bases lay in between. The CDR3 region has the DNA TGTGCCAGCAGCTTATTCATGGACCCCAGTCAGCCCCAGCATTTT. This sequence encodes CASSLFMDPSQPQHF.

This rearrangement joins TRBV20-1 to TRBJ2-1; D may be TRBD2 (6 bases). The CDR3 runs 12 residues. The V gene lost 6 bases and the J gene lost 8 bases, with 14 bases spanning the gap. Germline CDR1 reads DFQATT; CDR2 reads SNEGSKA (reference sequence). The CDR3 sequence: CSATKRADEQFF. For the CDR3, the DNA is TGCAGTGCCACGAAGCGGGCGGATGAGCAGTTCTTC.

This clonotype was seen a few times. The J gene is TRBJ2-7, the V gene TRBV10-3; TRBD1 matches at 7 bases. The V gene's germline CDR1 is ENHRY and CDR2 SYGVKD. This CDR3 has 14 residues. The ends lost 2 bases at V and 6 bases at J; junction bases unmatched: 7. The CDR3, as DNA: TGTGCCATCAGTGAGCGAGCGAACAGGGGCGAGCAGTACTTC. Its protein is CAISERANRGEQYF.

The CDR3 coding sequence is TGCAGTGCTCCCGCCGACAGAGCCAATGAGCAGTTCTTC. This translates into CSAPADRANEQFF. This chain connects TRBV20-1 to TRBJ2-1; a possible D gene is TRBD1 (5 bases). Germline lookup yields CDR1 DFQATT and CDR2 SNEGSKA (reference sequence). The CDR3 is 13 residues long. Trimming removed 5 bases from V and 6 bases from J, with 14 bases in between.

This clonotype has a handful of counts. The genes are TRBV11-2 and TRBJ2-1; no clear D gene. The V gene's germline CDR1 is SGHAT and CDR2 FQNNGV. Trimming removed 5 bases at V and 5 bases at J, with 16 bases between. The CDR3 has 15 residues. CDR3 nucleotides: TGTGCCAGCAGCCCTCCCGGGCTACGCGACAATGAGCAGTTCTTC. Amino acids: CASSPPGLRDNEQFF. The whole variable domain, remainder taken from reference TRBV11-2 and TRBJ2-1, is EAGVAQSPRYKIIEKRQSVAFWCNPISGHATLYWYQQILGQGPKLLIQFQNNGVVDDSQLPKDRFSAERLKGVDSTLKIQPAKLEDSAVYLCASSPPGLRDNEQFFGPGTRLTVL.

V is TRBV6-1 and J is TRBJ1-1, with D maybe TRBD1 (5 bases). Germline CDR1 is MNHNS and CDR2 is SASEGT. V gave up 2 bases and J gave up 3 bases, with 10 bases separating them. The CDR3 consists of 14 residues. CDR3 coding DNA: TGTGCCAGCAGTGAACGAGGGGAGGACACTGAAGCTTTCTTT. Amino acids: CASSERGEDTEAFF.

This clonotype turned up a few times. The chain recombines TRBV7-2 with TRBJ1-1; TRBD1 matches 7 bases. Germline V gene lookup returns CDR1 SGHTA and CDR2 FQGNSA. CDR3 length equals 14 residues. With V trimmed by 5 bases and J by 1 base, 4 bases remained unmatched. The CDR3 nucleotides read TGTGCCAGCAGCGCAGGACAGGCGAACACTGAAGCTTTCTTT. It specifies CASSAGQANTEAFF.

This clonotype was seen repeatedly, ten times or more. The chain recombines TRBV12-3 or TRBV12-4 with TRBJ1-6; D not certain. V lost 8 bases, J lost 4 bases, and 18 bases lay in between. The CDR3 runs 16 residues. CDR3 protein: CASDRGRGRYNSPLHF. CDR3 bases: TGTGCCAGCGATCGAGGCCGTGGAAGGTATAATTCACCCCTCCACTTT.

In this sample, this clonotype turned up a few times. The genes are TRBV4-3 and TRBJ1-2; D not certain. Trimming took 0 bases from V and 8 from J, leaving 16 bases between them. Germline CDR1 reads LGHNA; CDR2 reads YSLEER. The CDR3 length is 15 residues. This CDR3 reads CASSQEILGQDGYTF. CDR3 DNA: TGCGCCAGCAGCCAAGAGATTTTGGGTCAGGACGGCTACACCTTC.

This clonotype has only a few counts. The chain recombines TRBV30 with TRBJ2-1, with 9 bases matching TRBD1. Germline V gene lookup returns CDR1 GTSNPN and CDR2 SVGIG (reference sequence). V shed 3 bases, J shed 6 bases, and the junction held 9 bases outside the gene matches. There are 15 residues in the CDR3. For the CDR3, the DNA is TGTGCCTGGAGGAACAGGGGGCGCCGGGGCAATGAGCAGTTCTTC. Translation: CAWRNRGRRGNEQFF.

This clonotype occurred a few times. The V call is TRBV20-1, the J call TRBJ2-1, with a weak D call TRBD1 (5 bases). CDR3 length: 14 amino acids. The V end lost 1 base, the J end lost 8 bases, and 15 bases lay between the germline ends. The germline gives CDR1 DFQATT, CDR2 SNEGSKA (reference sequence). Here the CDR3 reads CSARASSGIHEQFF. CDR3 DNA: TGCAGTGCTAGAGCCTCTTCAGGGATTCATGAGCAGTTCTTC.

V and J are TRBV20-1 and TRBJ2-1; 8 bases line up with TRBD1. CDR3 length: 16 residues. J gave up 2 bases and V 1 base, and 7 bases lay outside the gene matches. Germline V gene sequence: CDR1 DFQATT, CDR2 SNEGSKA (reference sequence). CDR3 residues: CSARVLGQGAYNEQFF. CDR3 DNA: TGCAGTGCTAGAGTGCTAGGACAGGGTGCCTACAATGAGCAGTTCTTC.

This clonotype was counted between two and nine times. This chain joins TRBV15 and TRBJ2-3; D perhaps matches TRBD2 (5 bases). This CDR3 region has 14 residues. With 5 bases removed from V and 6 bases from J, the gap between germline ends came to 15 bases. Germline V gene sequence: CDR1 LNHNV, CDR2 YYDKDF (reference sequence). The chain's CDR3 is CATSFGSSGDTQYF. CDR3 coding DNA: TGTGCCACCAGCTTCGGGTCCTCGGGGGATACGCAGTATTTT.

In this sample, this clonotype turned up a few times. The J gene is TRBJ2-2, the V gene TRBV11-2; 9 bases map to TRBD1. The CDR3 sequence is 16 residues long. Germline V gene sequence: CDR1 SGHAT, CDR2 FQNNGV. V dropped 4 bases and J dropped 6; count of bases not matched to a gene: 9. CDR3 residues: CASSYDRGVGAGELFF. In DNA form, the CDR3 reads TGTGCCAGCAGCTATGACAGGGGGGTTGGCGCCGGGGAGCTGTTTTTT.

In its sample, this clonotype was seen a few times. V usage is TRBV2 and J usage is TRBJ2-5; TRBD2 is a possible D gene (6 bases). Trimming pared 0 bases from V and 4 bases from J, leaving 18 bases between. Looked up from germline, CDR1 is SNHLY and CDR2 is FYNNEI. This CDR3 comprises 17 residues. The CDR3 DNA sequence: TGTGCCAGCAGTGAAGCACTTGGTTTTTCCGGGGGAGAGACCCAGTACTTC. Its protein is CASSEALGFSGGETQYF.

This clonotype was seen only once. V usage is TRBV7-9 and J usage is TRBJ1-5; a possible D gene is TRBD1 (5 bases). V was trimmed by 0 bases and J by 4 bases, leaving 13 bases between them. This CDR3 contains 16 residues. Germline CDR1 reads SEHNR; CDR2 reads FQNEAQ (reference sequence). The DNA of the CDR3 is TGTGCCAGCAGCTTAGCTTCGGGGCAGACGAATCAGCCCCAGCATTTT. Translated: CASSLASGQTNQPQHF.

This clonotype was seen just once. The chain is built from TRBV7-9 and TRBJ2-1, with 10 positions matching TRBD2. The CDR3 runs to 14 residues. The V gene end was trimmed by 3 bases and the J gene end by 9 bases; junction bases not matched to a gene: 5. The germline gives CDR1 SEHNR, CDR2 FQNEAQ (reference sequence). CDR3 nucleotides: TGTGCCAGCAGCTTTAGCGGGGGGTTCGGTGAGCAGTTCTTC. Residues: CASSFSGGFGEQFF.

This clonotype has more than one count but fewer than ten. V and J are TRBV6-2 or TRBV6-3 and TRBJ2-1; possible D gene TRBD2, 7 bases. The CDR3 loop spans 16 amino acids. Germline CDR1 MNHEY, CDR2 SVGEGT. Trimming took 9 bases from V and 4 from J, leaving 22 bases between them. The DNA of the CDR3 is TGTGCCAGTGCTGAGGGAGGGGGACTTGGATACAATGAGCAGTTCTTC. This codes for CASAEGGGLGYNEQFF.

This clonotype was detected only a few times. The genes are TRBV7-9 and TRBJ1-2, with D tentatively TRBD1 (5 bases). The CDR3 loop spans 13 amino acids. Looked up from germline, CDR1 is SEHNR and CDR2 is FQNEAQ (reference sequence). The V end lost 1 base, the J end lost 6 bases, and 9 bases lay between the germline ends. The CDR3 sequence: CASSLETANGYTF. CDR3 bases: TGTGCCAGCAGCTTAGAGACAGCGAATGGCTACACCTTC.

The CDR3 sequence is CASSLAGTGGGGRSGANVLTF. DNA of the CDR3: TGTGCCAGCAGCCTGGCGGGCACAGGGGGCGGGGGTAGGTCTGGGGCCAACGTCCTGACTTTC. V and J are TRBV6-2 or TRBV6-3 and TRBJ2-6, with 9 nucleotides matching TRBD1. The CDR3 runs to 21 residues. J lost 1 base, V lost 6 bases, and 19 bases had no gene match. Germline CDR1 is MNHEY and CDR2 is SVGEGT.

This clonotype turned up a few times. J is TRBJ2-3 and V is TRBV12-3 or TRBV12-4; no clear D. V was clipped by 5 bases and J by 2 bases, with 14 bases between them. The CDR3 has 15 residues. The CDR3 region has the DNA TGTGCCAGCAGTCCCCCGGGTTTTTTCACAGATACGCAGTATTTT. It specifies CASSPPGFFTDTQYF.

This clonotype was seen a few times. Likely a read error: the CDR3 ends without its conserved phenylalanine or tryptophan. The DNA is omitted, as the CDR3 cannot be located on it reliably, and the CDR3 follows TCRdb's listing. This chain links TRBV7-2 with TRBJ2-1; no check of the table's D call, TRBD2, against the DNA was made. The CDR3 spans 12 amino acids, including both terminal residues. The germline gives CDR1 SGHTA, CDR2 FQGNSA. This CDR3 reads CASSLVAGGLIV.

This clonotype appeared a few times. The chain's CDR3 is CASSTTGVETQYF. CDR3 DNA: TGTGCCAGCAGCACCACAGGGGTGGAGACCCAGTACTTC. The genes are TRBV7-9 and TRBJ2-5; 7 bases line up with TRBD1. With 5 bases clipped from V and 5 bases from J, the junction kept 5 bases outside the gene matches. Germline V gene data show CDR1 as SEHNR and CDR2 as FQNEAQ (reference sequence). The CDR3 sequence is 13 residues long.

This clonotype was seen a handful of times. The chain combines TRBV27 with TRBJ1-2; D possibly corresponds to TRBD1 (5 bases). With 8 bases removed from V and 8 bases from J, the gap between germline ends came to 18 bases. Germline CDR1 MNHEY, CDR2 SMNVEV (reference sequence). This CDR3 has 13 amino acids. This CDR3 reads CASSGEGIGGYTF. Here the CDR3 DNA reads TGTGCCAGCTCCGGGGAGGGGATAGGAGGCTACACCTTC.

This clonotype was recorded at least ten times. The genes are TRBV14 and TRBJ2-1; D not resolved. The CDR3 has 13 residues. The germline V and J ends were trimmed by 4 bases and 8 bases, with 12 bases remaining between them. Germline V lookup: CDR1 SGHDN, CDR2 FVKESK. The CDR3 bases are TGTGCCAGCAGCCGCCTGGGCGTGCATGAGCAGTTCTTC. It translates to CASSRLGVHEQFF.

This clonotype was seen repeatedly, ten times or more. CDR3 sequence: CSASNTGELFF. The CDR3 DNA reads as TGCAGTGCTAGCAACACCGGGGAGCTGTTTTTT. This sequence joins TRBV29-1 and TRBJ2-2; the D gene is possibly TRBD2 (5 bases). Germline loops: CDR1 SQVTM, CDR2 ANQGSEA. This CDR3 is built from 11 residues.

This clonotype was found a few times. The rearrangement links TRBV5-1 to TRBJ2-1; D perhaps matches TRBD2 (6 bases). Germline CDR1 and CDR2: SGHRS and YFSETQ. The CDR3 covers 15 residues. V was clipped by 0 bases and J by 5 bases, with 12 bases between them. In nucleotides, the CDR3 is TGCGCCAGCAGCTTGGTTGGCGGGACCCACAATGAGCAGTTCTTC. It translates to CASSLVGGTHNEQFF.